The clone carrying this T cell receptor beta chain occurred once. This table comes from immunoSEQ multiplex PCR, and its TCRdb copy is limited to in-frame clones, with some not included. The sample holds approximately 300,000 clones; 92% are singletons and the top ten take around 18%. This entry belongs to a study of blood T cell repertoires in COVID-19. The recovered donors of Cohort 3 showed two negative PCRs, clearance, or symptom resolution. The CDR3 has 13 residues. V was cut by 3 bases and J by 6 bases, with 9 bases left in between. Germline values: CDR1 LNHDA, CDR2 SQIVND (reference sequence). The sequencing sample was made of PBMCs or T cells enriched from blood (not recorded which). The source is a woman in her twenties or thirties who had recovered from COVID-19. The chain links TRBV19 to TRBJ2-1; D perhaps matches TRBD2 (6 bases). The CDR3 nucleotides are TGTGCCAGTAGTATCTCGGGAGTCAATGAGCAGTTCTTC. Amino acid sequence: CASSISGVNEQFF.